This entry concerns a single T cell receptor (beta chain). The sample is drawn from a study of blood T cell repertoires in COVID-19. Study context: COVID-19 samples from acute and convalescent phases originated in the United States, Italy and Spain. PBMCs, B-cell-depleted T cells, or T cells provided the cDNA or gDNA that made up the material.

In the authors' workflow: Amplifying reference gene primers gave estimates of nucleated cell counts. The data were produced by immunoSEQ multiplex PCR, yet TCRdb's version contains in-frame clones alone and is incomplete. The D gene and trimming were derived from the DNA, and the V and J assignments and clone size from that table. Of about 160,000 clones in the sample, more than 70% were seen once. The sequenced sample consisted of peripheral blood. The clonotype originates from a woman over 75 with active or convalescent COVID-19.

The CDR3 DNA is TGTGCCAGCAGCTTAACGGGGGAGGCCCCCTACGAGCAGTACTTC. Its protein is CASSLTGEAPYEQYF. The gene calls are TRBV7-6 and TRBJ2-7; D is possibly TRBD2 (6 bases). Germline-derived CDR1 and CDR2 are SGHVS and FNYEAQ. Trimming took off 2 bases at V and 2 bases at J, with 13 bases between the two ends. The CDR3 spans 15 residues. Full variable domain (remainder filled in from reference TRBV7-6 and TRBJ2-7): GAGVSQSPRYKVTKRGQDVALRCDPISGHVSLYWYRQALGQGPEFLTYFNYEAQQDKSGLPNDRFSAERPEGSISTLTIQRTEQRDSAMYRCASSLTGEAPYEQYFGPGTRLTVT.